This T cell receptor beta chain is drawn from a study of blood T cell repertoires in COVID-19 (dated by TCRdb to 2018 to 2021). At the level of the whole study: The collaborator samples originated in the United States, Italy and Spain and spanned the acute and convalescent phases of COVID-19. The material from the prospective study consisted of cDNA or gDNA derived from T cells, B-cell-depleted T cells, or PBMCs. Deeply sampled blood TCRbeta repertoires from subjects exposed to, actively infected with, or recovered from COVID-19 were included in the dataset. The repertoires were released in a freely available public database intended as a resource for research on the immune response to SARS-CoV-2. The samples were drawn from the first 160 participants of the ongoing ImmuneRACE study and from some 1,300 subjects provided by 6 global collaborators. Nearly every sample came with metadata listing a de-identified subject ID, COVID-19 status, age in years and sex. Where available, HLA class I and class II types were obtained from metadata supplied by the sample provider rather than from assay-based typing. Paper-wide results and their limitations: Clinical and demographic metadata were provided uncurated, with the amount varying by source and participant.

Comments on this clone: Its antigen has not been determined. One base away there is no much larger clone; base qualities are not given.

TCRbeta CDR3 regions were amplified from genomic DNA by means of the immunoSEQ Assay, a bias-controlled multiplex PCR. Processing in the source paper ran as follows. Nucleated cell counts per sample were estimated from amplification of reference gene primers within the assay. To quantify the absolute abundance of each unique TCRbeta CDR3 rearrangement, sequence reads were collapsed and filtered. For each sample, productive Simpson clonality was calculated as the square root of Simpson's diversity index across productive rearrangements. This immuneACCESS table, as held by TCRdb, lists in-frame sequences with V and J called but not all clones. Of the missing ones, under half trace to an unresolved V gene in checked studies; the others have no known cause. V and J calls and clone size follow that table, whereas D and trimming were derived from the DNA. The table for this sample lists 200,000 or so clones; 84% of them were counted only once. The ten top clones hold 15% to 20% of the sample.

Whole blood was collected in K2EDTA tubes by collaborating institutions according to the institutions' own protocols. Collaborator samples were shipped for TCRbeta analysis as frozen whole blood, isolated PBMCs, or DNA extracted from either sample type. According to the germline V gene, CDR1 reads SGDLS and CDR2 reads YYNGEE. V loses 0 bases, J loses 1 base, and the germline ends lie 8 bases apart. Reading from cysteine to phenylalanine, the CDR3 counts 16 amino acids. The sequence is cut down to CDR3 DNA, 48 bases in frame from base 1. The sequence was obtained from a human donor in a cohort sampled during active COVID-19. The sample consisted of peripheral blood. The rearranged chain carries TRBV9 and TRBJ2-6, and possibly TRBD2, on 5 matching bases. The CDR3 amino acid sequence is: CASSVAPGSGANVLTF. In nucleotide form, the sequence is TGTGCCAGCAGCGTAGCTCCGGGATCTGGGGCCAACGTCCTGACTTTC. Extended through the reference TRBV9 and TRBJ2-6 proteins, this CDR3 yields the full variable domain: DSGVTQTPKHLITATGQRVTLRCSPRSGDLSVYWYQQSLDQGLQFLIQYYNGEERAKGNILERFSAQQFPDLHSELNLSSLELGDSALYFCASSVAPGSGANVLTFGAGSRLTVL.